This T cell receptor (beta chain) was identified in a study of blood T cell repertoires in COVID-19. Libraries were prepared by immunoSEQ multiplex PCR; TCRdb keeps only in-frame clonotypes and omits some of them. This table has about 200,000 clones, about nine tenths appearing once. Looked up from germline, CDR1 is MDHEN and CDR2 is SYDVKM. Between the trimmed V and J ends, which lost 3 bases and 4 bases, there was a span of 12 bases. The CDR3 loop spans 14 amino acids. Those enrolled, adults aged roughly 18 to 90 years, came from about two dozen US areas. Cohort 3 recovery required two negative PCRs, clearance, or symptom resolution.

J is TRBJ1-2 and V is TRBV28, with D possibly TRBD1 on 5 matching bases. The sequenced sample was PBMCs or T cells enriched from blood (not recorded which). The TCR was taken from a woman aged 25 to 39 who had recovered from COVID-19. The CDR3 DNA follows: TGTGCCAGCAGTTTTTGGGGGGAGGGCTATGGCTACACCTTC. Amino acids: CASSFWGEGYGYTF.